This entry lists 27 T cell receptor beta chains sequenced from one sample in a study of lymphopenia after photon versus proton radiotherapy. Method: immunoSEQ multiplex PCR; TCRdb's copy keeps in-frame clones and lacks some. This table has 50,000 to 65,000 clones, 87% appearing once. Sequences were derived from peripheral blood, sampled from a patient treated with proton-based radiotherapy. Source of these receptors: a man of 80 years or more with esophageal cancer.

V is TRBV10-3 and J is TRBJ2-3; D not certain. V lost 3 bases and J 1 base, leaving 5 bases between the germline ends. Germline loops: CDR1 ENHRY, CDR2 SYGVKD. This CDR3 contains 13 residues. The CDR3 region has the DNA TGTGCCATCAGTGATGAGGGCACAGATACGCAGTATTTT. The encoded protein is CAISDEGTDTQYF.

V and J are TRBV6-5 and TRBJ1-1; tentative D call: TRBD1 (6 bases). V lost 5 bases and J lost 4, with 14 bases in between. The CDR3 sequence is 14 residues long. CDR1 and CDR2 (germline): MNHEY, SVGAGI. Here the CDR3 reads CASSKPGAGTEAFF. DNA of the CDR3: TGTGCCAGCAGTAAACCAGGGGCCGGCACTGAAGCTTTCTTT.

This clone occurred once. The chain joins TRBV5-1 to TRBJ2-1, with D possibly matching TRBD2 (5 bases). V lost 0 bases to trimming and J lost 12 bases, with 10 bases between them. CDR3 size: 12 residues. Looked up from germline, CDR1 is SGHRS and CDR2 is YFSETQ. In DNA, the CDR3 is TGCGCCAGCAGCTTGGGAGAGGCGGGGCAGTTCTTC. Its protein is CASSLGEAGQFF.

The chain couples TRBV12-2 to TRBJ1-5; the table's D call TRBD1 went unverified against the DNA. TRBV12-2 is an annotated pseudogene. The CDR3 runs to 19 residues. The CDR3 protein is CASRSGGQVPTDSNQRQHF. In DNA form, the CDR3 reads TGTGCAAGTCGCTCCGGGGGACAGGTCCCTACCGATTCTAACCAGCGCCAGCATTTT.

V usage is TRBV7-2 and J usage is TRBJ2-3; perhaps TRBD2 as D (5 bases). With 2 bases removed from V and 1 base from J, the gap between germline ends came to 10 bases. The length of the CDR3 is 15 residues. The germline gives CDR1 SGHTA, CDR2 FQGNSA. The CDR3 loop is CASSLQTRGTDTQYF. The CDR3 DNA reads TGTGCCAGCAGCTTACAAACTAGGGGCACAGATACGCAGTATTTT.

V and J are TRBV5-6 and TRBJ2-7, with 9 bases lining up with TRBD2. The trim removed 3 bases at V and 6 bases at J, leaving 7 bases unmatched. This CDR3 is built from 14 residues. The germline V gene has CDR1 SGHDT and CDR2 YYEEEE. Written as DNA, the CDR3 is TGTGCCAGCAGCTCATTAGCGGGAGCTGGCGAGCAGTACTTC. It encodes CASSSLAGAGEQYF.

J is TRBJ2-2 and V is TRBV7-6; D is possibly TRBD1 (5 bases). Trimming pared 5 bases from V and 4 bases from J, leaving 14 bases between. CDR3 length: 15 amino acids. Germline values: CDR1 SGHVS, CDR2 FNYEAQ. The DNA for the CDR3 is TGTGCCAGCAGCAAGGGGCTGGGCACCACCGGGGAGCTGTTTTTT. Translating gives CASSKGLGTTGELFF.

The chain links TRBV11-2 to TRBJ2-7; TRBD1 matches 7 bases. Germline V gene data show CDR1 as SGHAT and CDR2 as FQNNGV. J gave up 1 base and V 3 bases, and 3 bases lay outside the gene matches. The CDR3 extends over 14 amino acids. In nucleotides, the CDR3 is TGTGCCAGCAGCTTGGTACAGGGGTCCTACGAGCAGTACTTC. Protein sequence: CASSLVQGSYEQYF.

The rearrangement joins TRBV5-6 to TRBJ1-4; 9 bases are a match to TRBD1. This CDR3 has 17 residues. Losses at the gene ends were 0 bases for V and 4 bases for J; bases not matched to a gene: 7. Germline-derived CDR1 and CDR2 are SGHDT and YYEEEE. The CDR3 nucleotides are TGTGCCAGCAGCTTGGGGCCCGGGACAGGGAATAATGAAAAACTGTTTTTT. Its translation: CASSLGPGTGNNEKLFF.

V usage is TRBV11-2 and J usage is TRBJ1-4, with TRBD1 matching over 10 bases. V was pared by 5 bases and J by 7 bases, with 4 bases of the junction left unmatched. Germline values: CDR1 SGHAT, CDR2 FQNNGV. This CDR3 spans 14 amino acids. The CDR3 DNA is TGTGCCAGCAGCAACCGGGACAGGGGTGAAAAACTGTTTTTT. It encodes CASSNRDRGEKLFF.

V gene TRBV29-1 combines with J gene TRBJ1-1, with D unresolved. Germline V gene lookup returns CDR1 SQVTM and CDR2 ANQGSEA. The CDR3 runs 11 residues. The CDR3 DNA reads as TGCATAATCCGACTGAACACTGAAGCTTTCTTT. Residues: CIIRLNTEAFF.

This chain uses TRBV6-6 with TRBJ2-3; 10 bases align to TRBD2. V lost 10 bases, J lost 5 bases, and 6 bases stayed unmatched. The germline gives CDR1 MNHNY, CDR2 SVGAGI (reference sequence). This CDR3 region has 13 residues. The CDR3 spells CATRVAGGDTQYF. The CDR3 DNA follows: TGTGCCACCAGAGTAGCGGGAGGAGATACGCAGTATTTT.

This chain uses TRBV7-2 with TRBJ2-7, with 8 bases that match TRBD1. The J segment lost 2 bases and the V segment lost 5 bases, leaving 8 bases of the junction unmatched. This CDR3 has 15 amino acids. Germline-derived CDR1 and CDR2 are SGHTA and FQGNSA. CDR3 bases: TGTGCCAGCAGCACAACAAGGACAGGGACCTACGAGCAGTACTTC. Amino acid sequence: CASSTTRTGTYEQYF.

The genes are TRBV30 and TRBJ2-5; 8 bases fit TRBD1. The CDR3 runs to 15 residues. CDR1 is GTSNPN, CDR2 SVGIG, per germline (reference sequence). The junction had 12 bases not matched to a gene; V was cut back by 3 bases and J by 6 bases. CDR3 sequence (DNA): TGTGCCTGGAGCCCGAGGGCTAGCAGGGGGCAGACCCAGTACTTC. This encodes CAWSPRASRGQTQYF. Complete variable domain (other parts from reference TRBV30 and TRBJ2-5): SQTIHQWPATLVQPVGSPLSLECTVEGTSNPNLYWYRQAAGRGLQLLFYSVGIGQISSEVPQNLSASRPQDRQFILSSKKLLLSDSGFYLCAWSPRASRGQTQYFGPGTRLLVL.

The gene calls are TRBV7-2 and TRBJ2-7; D might be TRBD1 (6 bases). Trimming shortened V by 3 bases and J by 5 bases, and 11 bases separated the two germline ends. Germline loops: CDR1 SGHTA, CDR2 FQGNSA. The CDR3 has 13 amino acids. CDR3 sequence (DNA): TGTGCCAGCAGCTTTATGGGGGCCCACGAGCAGTACTTC. It specifies CASSFMGAHEQYF.

The rearrangement uses TRBV4-3 and TRBJ1-6; 8 nucleotides agree with TRBD1. This CDR3 contains 21 residues. J lost 9 bases, V lost 3 bases, and 25 bases had no gene match. Germline V gene sequence: CDR1 LGHNA, CDR2 YSLEER. CDR3 residues: CASSHTTLSRAGTGFFSPLHF. In DNA, the CDR3 is TGCGCCAGCAGCCACACCACTCTCAGCCGGGCCGGGACAGGCTTTTTTTCACCCCTCCACTTT.

The chain combines TRBV6-5 with TRBJ1-4; maybe TRBD1 (5 bases). V lost 0 bases, J lost 8 bases, and 16 bases lay in between. Looked up from germline, CDR1 is MNHEY and CDR2 is SVGAGI. CDR3 length: 16 residues. The CDR3 here is CASSYSSSAGSEKLFF. CDR3 in DNA: TGTGCCAGCAGTTACTCGAGTTCGGCAGGGTCGGAAAAACTGTTTTTT.

The chain is built from TRBV9 and TRBJ2-5; D uncertain. Trimming stripped 0 bases from V and 4 bases from J, with 10 bases between. The CDR3 has 14 amino acids. The germline CDR1 and CDR2 sequences are SGDLS and YYNGEE. The CDR3: CASSVGPSAETQYF. The DNA of the CDR3 is TGTGCCAGCAGCGTAGGCCCGTCTGCAGAGACCCAGTACTTC.

This clone has only a few counts. The chain is built from TRBV2 and TRBJ2-2, with D perhaps matching TRBD2 (6 bases). Germline loops: CDR1 SNHLY, CDR2 FYNNEI. Trimming pared 5 bases from V and 1 base from J, leaving 11 bases between. The CDR3 runs to 15 residues. CDR3 in DNA: TGTGCCAGCAGTCGGGCGGGAAAGAACACCGGGGAGCTGTTTTTT. Its translation: CASSRAGKNTGELFF.

This chain links TRBV7-9 with TRBJ1-1; TRBD1 aligns across 9 bases. CDR1 is SEHNR, CDR2 FQNEAQ, per germline (reference sequence). V was clipped by 5 bases and J by 5 bases; unmatched bases: 6. The CDR3 extends over 14 amino acids. The CDR3 region is CASSTGQGMTEAFF. Written as DNA, the CDR3 is TGTGCCAGCAGCACGGGACAGGGTATGACTGAAGCTTTCTTT.

The rearrangement joins TRBV5-6 to TRBJ2-5; tentative D call: TRBD1 (6 bases). The germline CDR1 and CDR2 sequences are SGHDT and YYEEEE. V gave up 4 bases and J gave up 2 bases, with 12 bases separating them. The CDR3 has 14 residues. DNA of the CDR3: TGTGCCAGCAGCAAGTTAGGACAGCAAGAGACCCAGTACTTC. This codes for CASSKLGQQETQYF.

In nucleotides, the CDR3 is TGTGCCAGCAGCGCACTTACGACGGGGGTAGAGACCCAGTACTTC. This codes for CASSALTTGVETQYF. The chain employs TRBV11-2 and TRBJ2-5; TRBD2 might be the D (6 bases). The V end was cut by 5 bases, the J end by 4 bases, with 17 bases between. In germline, CDR1 is SGHAT, CDR2 FQNNGV. The length of the CDR3 is 15 residues.

This clone was seen only a few times. The chain carries TRBV7-9 and TRBJ1-5, with D maybe TRBD1 (5 bases). This CDR3 has 12 residues. The V end was cut by 5 bases, the J end by 7 bases, with 9 bases between. The germline gives CDR1 SEHNR, CDR2 FQNEAQ (reference sequence). The CDR3 DNA reads TGTGCCAGCAGCCCCACAGGACAGCCCCAGCATTTT. It yields the protein CASSPTGQPQHF.

This clone was seen a single time. The gene calls are TRBV6-5 and TRBJ1-5, with no clear D. With 6 bases removed from V and 0 bases from J, the gap between germline ends came to 12 bases. This CDR3 comprises 15 residues. CDR1 and CDR2 (germline): MNHEY, SVGAGI. The CDR3 DNA sequence: TGTGCCAGCAGACCACACCTTAATAGCAATCAGCCCCAGCATTTT. Translated, it gives CASRPHLNSNQPQHF.

The chain recombines TRBV4-1 with TRBJ2-7; either TRBD1 or TRBD2 may supply D (5 bases each). The CDR3 consists of 13 residues. CDR1 is MGHRA and CDR2 is YSYEKL in the germline V gene. Trimming removed 6 bases from V and 3 bases from J, with 12 bases in between. CDR3 DNA: TGCGCCAGCAGAGGGCTGGGGGTCTACGAGCAGTACTTC. Protein sequence: CASRGLGVYEQYF.

J is TRBJ2-2 and V is TRBV29-1; 8 nucleotides line up with TRBD2. Germline V gene sequence: CDR1 SQVTM, CDR2 ANQGSEA. The CDR3 totals 13 residues. Trimming at V came to 2 bases and at J to 5 bases, leaving 1 base not matched to a gene. CDR3 region: CSVESSGTGELFF. In nucleotides, the CDR3 is TGCAGCGTTGAATCTAGCGGGACCGGGGAGCTGTTTTTT.

The rearrangement links TRBV19 to TRBJ2-7; 7 bases agree with TRBD2. V trimming: 3 bases; J trimming: 1 base; junction bases outside the gene matches: 3. The CDR3 extends over 14 amino acids. The V gene's germline CDR1 is LNHDA and CDR2 SQIVND (reference sequence). CDR3 coding DNA: TGTGCCAGTAGTATCTGGCGGGAGTCCTACGAGCAGTACTTC. Translating gives CASSIWRESYEQYF.